Listed below are T cell receptor beta chains from one sample, sequenced in a study of blood T cell repertoires in COVID-19. Sequenced by immunoSEQ multiplex PCR; TCRdb stores in-frame clones only, minus some. The table records approximately 200,000 clones, about nine tenths of them present only once. Sequencing was carried out using PBMCs or T cells enriched from blood (not recorded which). These receptors originate from a man aged 30 to 45 in a cohort exposed to, infected with or recovered from COVID-19 (not recorded which). Each CDR3 is given with its conserved first and last residue. Each record gives: clone size, V gene, D gene, J gene, CDR3 DNA, CDR3 protein. D genes are given only for firm matches. Rows give clone size only sometimes, using once, few, many, or a class for an expanded clone.

>NA|TRBV5-5|TRBD2|TRBJ2-1
TGTGCCAGCAGCCCCGAGGGGCGGGAGGGATCCTACAATGAGCAGTTCTTC
CASSPEGREGSYNEQFF
>once|TRBV5-1|TRBD1|TRBJ2-7
TGCGCCAGCAGCTTGGCGTCGGGACAGGGAGGTGAGCAGTACTTC
CASSLASGQGGEQYF
>NA|TRBV27|TRBD1|TRBJ2-2
TGTGCCAGCAGTGGCCGGGACAGGGGAAACACCGGGGAGCTGTTTTTT
CASSGRDRGNTGELFF
>NA|TRBV7-9|NA|TRBJ1-2
TGTGCCAGCAGCTTAGCTGGGGGCGCGCACTATGGCTACACCTTC
CASSLAGGAHYGYTF
>NA|TRBV3-1/TRBV3-2|TRBD2|TRBJ2-5
TGTGCCAGCAGCCAAGCAACGGGAGGGGGCCAAGAGACCCAGTACTTC
CASSQATGGGQETQYF
>NA|TRBV4-3|TRBD1|TRBJ1-1
TGCGCCAGCAGCCGGACAGGGGCTAACACTGAAGCTTTCTTT
CASSRTGANTEAFF
>once|TRBV21-1|NA|TRBJ2-5
TGTGCCAGCAGCAAATCCCCGAGAGGTGGACAAGAGACCCAGTACTTC
CASSKSPRGGQETQYF
>NA|TRBV28|NA|TRBJ1-2
TGTGCCAGCAGTTTGATTGCAGGGAACTATGGCTACACCTTC
CASSLIAGNYGYTF
>NA|TRBV9|NA|TRBJ1-2
TGTGCCAGCAGCCCGACTCCGGCAGGGGACTATGGCTACACCTTC
CASSPTPAGDYGYTF
>NA|TRBV7-9|NA|TRBJ2-3
TGTGCCAGCCCTATCCGGGGTAGCGATCCCACGCAGTATTTT
CASPIRGSDPTQYF
>NA|TRBV6-2/TRBV6-3|TRBD2|TRBJ2-1
TGTGCCAGCAGTTACGCGGCTAGCGGGAGACTCTACAATGAGCAGTTCTTC
CASSYAASGRLYNEQFF
>once|TRBV28|NA|TRBJ1-5
TGTGCCAGCAGTTTTACAGGGTTAGGCAATCAGCCCCAGCATTTT
CASSFTGLGNQPQHF
>NA|TRBV3-1/TRBV3-2|NA|TRBJ2-7
TGTGCCAGCAGCCTCGGGACTGCTTACGAGCAGTACTTC
CASSLGTAYEQYF
>NA|TRBV7-2|TRBD2|TRBJ2-1
TGTGCCAGCAGCCCTCTCCTAGCGGGGGGAAACAATGAGCAGTTCTTC
CASSPLLAGGNNEQFF
>NA|TRBV9|TRBD1|TRBJ2-7
TGTGCCAGCGGACGCGGGACAGGGGGGTTCTACGAGCAGTACTTC
CASGRGTGGFYEQYF
>NA|TRBV28|TRBD2|TRBJ2-5
TGTGCCAGCAGTTCGCCGGGACTAGCGGTCATGGGGACCCAGTACTTC
CASSSPGLAVMGTQYF
>few|TRBV6-1|TRBD1|TRBJ1-5
TGTGCCAGCAGTGAAGTAAGACAGGGGGCAAGTCAGCCCCAGCATTTT
CASSEVRQGASQPQHF
>NA|TRBV5-4|NA|TRBJ2-1
TGTGCCAGCAGCTTGCGGGGTCTCCTAGCGACGATCTTC
CASSLRGLLATIF
>NA|TRBV6-1|NA|TRBJ1-1
TGTGCCAGCAGTGAGTCCGGGACACTACTGAACACTGAAGCTTTCTTT
CASSESGTLLNTEAFF
>NA|TRBV11-2|TRBD2|TRBJ2-7
TGTGCCAGCAGGGGGGGGTGGTCACTCTCCAAAATAGTGGAGCAGTACTTC
CASRGGWSLSKIVEQYF
>NA|TRBV7-9|TRBD2|TRBJ2-7
TGTGCCAGCAGCTCACGGACTAGCGGGAGGGCCTACGAGCAGTACTTC
CASSSRTSGRAYEQYF
>NA|TRBV7-2|TRBD2|TRBJ2-1
TGTGCCAGCAGCTCAACTAGCGGAAGACAGCAGTTCTTC
CASSSTSGRQQFF
>NA|TRBV27|NA|TRBJ1-2
TGTGCCAGCAGTTTACTTGGTCAGGACTCCATTGGCTACACCTTC
CASSLLGQDSIGYTF
>NA|TRBV7-3|NA|TRBJ2-5
TGTGCCAGCAGCTTAACCGGGACTTCAGGAGCGGAGACCCAGTACTTC
CASSLTGTSGAETQYF
>once|TRBV4-3|TRBD2|TRBJ2-1
TGCGCCAGCAGCCAAGGGGGACTAGCGGGAGTAGAGCAGTTCTTC
CASSQGGLAGVEQFF
>few|TRBV6-2/TRBV6-3|NA|TRBJ2-1
TGTGCCAGCAGTTACAGCGGACTGAGCTCCTACAATGAGCAGTTCTTC
CASSYSGLSSYNEQFF
>NA|TRBV13|TRBD2|TRBJ2-1
TGTGCCAGCAGCCACGCCGGGACTAGCGGGAATGAGCAGTTCTTC
CASSHAGTSGNEQFF
>NA|TRBV28|NA|TRBJ2-7
TGTGCCAGCAGTTCTTCCTACGAGCAGTACTTC
CASSSSYEQYF
>NA|TRBV10-3|NA|TRBJ1-5
TGTGCCATTTCAGTGAACCCGGTCTCGGGTCGGCCCCAGCATTTT
CAISVNPVSGRPQHF
>NA|TRBV5-6|NA|TRBJ2-3
TGTGCCAGCAGCTTTCGGCGGGCGGATACGCAGTATTTT
CASSFRRADTQYF
>NA|TRBV28|NA|TRBJ1-2
TGTGCCAGCAGTTTCCCGGGTCTCCCTGGCTACACCTTC
CASSFPGLPGYTF
>NA|TRBV4-3|TRBD1|TRBJ1-1
TGCGCCAGCAGCCATGCTGACAGGGCGGCCGAAGCTTTCTTT
CASSHADRAAEAFF
>NA|TRBV7-9|NA|TRBJ2-1
TGTGCCAGCAGCATAAACAGGGATAGGGCCGCCAATGAGCAGTTCTTC
CASSINRDRAANEQFF
>NA|TRBV5-1|NA|TRBJ1-2
TGCGCCAGCAGCTTGACTCAGACAAATCGCCCCTATGGCTACACCTTC
CASSLTQTNRPYGYTF
>once|TRBV4-3|NA|TRBJ1-6
TGCGCCAGCAGCCAAGAATTAGTAGATTCACCCCTCCACTTT
CASSQELVDSPLHF
>NA|TRBV10-1|TRBD2|TRBJ2-1
TGCGCCAGCAGTTCTACAGGGCGGCCCGGGACTAGCGGGACCCAGGACTCCTACAATGAGCAGTTCTTC
CASSSTGRPGTSGTQDSYNEQFF
>NA|TRBV5-4|TRBD1|TRBJ2-7
TGTGCCAGCAGCGTAGGACAGGGGGCGGGGGAGCAGTACTTC
CASSVGQGAGEQYF
>NA|TRBV5-5|NA|TRBJ1-1
TGTGCCAGCAGCTTGACAGGCGCTGAAGCTTTCTTT
CASSLTGAEAFF
>NA|TRBV30|TRBD1|TRBJ1-3
TGTGCCTGGGTAGGACAGGGGGACACCATATATTTT
CAWVGQGDTIYF
>NA|TRBV7-3|NA|TRBJ2-7
TGTGCCAGCAGCCCCAACCCCCGGTCGGACGAGCAGTACTTC
CASSPNPRSDEQYF
>NA|TRBV13|NA|TRBJ2-3
TGTGCCAGCAGCTTATTCCTGGGTGCGGGAACCGCAGATACGCAGTATTTT
CASSLFLGAGTADTQYF
>NA|TRBV19|TRBD1|TRBJ2-7
TGTGCCAGTAGTATGGGGGACAGGGGCTACGAGCAGTACTTC
CASSMGDRGYEQYF
>NA|TRBV24-1|NA|TRBJ1-1
TGTGCCACCAGTGTCGGGGGGCTCGACACTGAAGCTTTCTTT
CATSVGGLDTEAFF
>once|TRBV27|TRBD1|TRBJ2-5
TGTGCCACCTTCAGGATCAGGGGGCTTGGAGAGACCCAGTACTTC
CATFRIRGLGETQYF
>NA|TRBV28|NA|TRBJ1-5
TGTGCCAGCAGATTCGGACAGTTCAATCAGCCCCAGCATTTT
CASRFGQFNQPQHF
>once|TRBV7-9|NA|TRBJ1-1
TGTGCCAGCAGCGCACCCAGACAGGCCAGCACTGAAGCTTTCTTT
CASSAPRQASTEAFF
>NA|TRBV4-1|TRBD1|TRBJ1-4
TGCGCCAGCAGCCAAGGTACAGGGGCTGGAAGTGAAAAACTGTTTTTT
CASSQGTGAGSEKLFF
>NA|TRBV19|TRBD1|TRBJ1-1
TGTGCCAGTATTCCGGGACAGGGCCCCATGAACACTGAAGCTTTCTTT
CASIPGQGPMNTEAFF
>NA|TRBV27|TRBD1|TRBJ2-7
TGTGCCAGCAGTTATCTACAGGGGGGAGCCACCTACGAGCAGTACTTC
CASSYLQGGATYEQYF
>NA|TRBV10-3|NA|TRBJ2-7
TGTGCCCTCTCTTACGGGGACTTCTACTCCTACGAGCAGTACTTC
CALSYGDFYSYEQYF
>NA|TRBV4-2|NA|TRBJ1-2
TGTGCCAGCAGCCAGCAAGACCCGGAGGACTATGGCTACACCTTC
CASSQQDPEDYGYTF